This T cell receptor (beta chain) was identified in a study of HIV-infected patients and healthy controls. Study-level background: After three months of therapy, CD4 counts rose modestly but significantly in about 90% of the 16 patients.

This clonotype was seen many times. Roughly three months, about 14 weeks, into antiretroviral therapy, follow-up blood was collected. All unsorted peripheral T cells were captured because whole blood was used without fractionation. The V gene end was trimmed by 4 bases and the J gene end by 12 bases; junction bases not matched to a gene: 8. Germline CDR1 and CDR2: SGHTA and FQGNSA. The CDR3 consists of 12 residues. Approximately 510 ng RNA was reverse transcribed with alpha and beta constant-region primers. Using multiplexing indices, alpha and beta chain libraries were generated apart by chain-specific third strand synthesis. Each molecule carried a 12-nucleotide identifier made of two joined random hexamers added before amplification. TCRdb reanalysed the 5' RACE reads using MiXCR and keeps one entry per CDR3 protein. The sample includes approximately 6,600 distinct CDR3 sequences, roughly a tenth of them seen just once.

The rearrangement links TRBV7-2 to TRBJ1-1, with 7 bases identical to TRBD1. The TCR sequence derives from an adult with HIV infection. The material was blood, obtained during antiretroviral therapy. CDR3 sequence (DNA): TGTGCCAGCAGCTGGATCGGACAGGCGACTTTCTTT. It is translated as CASSWIGQATFF.